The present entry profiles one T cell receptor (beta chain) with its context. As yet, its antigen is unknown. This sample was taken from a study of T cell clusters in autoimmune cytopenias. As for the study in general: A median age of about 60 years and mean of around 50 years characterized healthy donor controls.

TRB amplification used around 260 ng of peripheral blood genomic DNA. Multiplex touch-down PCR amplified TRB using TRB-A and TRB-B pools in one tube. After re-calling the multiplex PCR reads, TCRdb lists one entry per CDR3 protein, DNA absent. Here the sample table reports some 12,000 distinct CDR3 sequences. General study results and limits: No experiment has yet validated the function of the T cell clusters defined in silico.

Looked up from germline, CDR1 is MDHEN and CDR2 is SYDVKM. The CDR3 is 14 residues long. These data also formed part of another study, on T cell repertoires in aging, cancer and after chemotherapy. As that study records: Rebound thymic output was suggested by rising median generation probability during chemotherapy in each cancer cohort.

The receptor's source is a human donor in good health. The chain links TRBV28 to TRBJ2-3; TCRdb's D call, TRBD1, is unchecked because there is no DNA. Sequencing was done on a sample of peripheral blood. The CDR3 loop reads CASSSLRTGGTQYF. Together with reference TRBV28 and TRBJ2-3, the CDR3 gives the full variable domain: DVKVTQSSRYLVKRTGEKVFLECVQDMDHENMFWYRQDPGLGLRLIYFSYDVKMKEKGDIPEGYSVSREKKERFSLILESASTNQTSMYLCASSSLRTGGTQYFGPGTRLTVL.